Presented here are 20 T cell receptor beta chains from one specimen sequenced in a study of T-cell memory formation after mild COVID-19. TCRdb reprocessed the 5' RACE reads via MiXCR and lists one record per CDR3 protein. The table includes 190,000 or so distinct CDR3 sequences, around 27% detected once. Sequencing input: PBMCs or a T cell subset sorted from them (not recorded which). These receptors came from an adult woman who had mild COVID-19 (a few samples of this study predate the infection). Cell type and time point are not known.

This clonotype occurred a few times. The chain employs TRBV19 and TRBJ2-7; the D gene is possibly TRBD2 (6 bases). Germline V CDR1 and CDR2: LNHDA, SQIVND (reference sequence). This CDR3 has 13 residues. V was clipped by 5 bases and J by 6 bases, with 14 bases between them. CDR3 nucleotide sequence: TGTGCCAGTAGTGTTGGAGGAGGGCTCGAGCAGTACTTC. Translated: CASSVGGGLEQYF.

The table lists this clonotype with many counts. J is TRBJ2-1 and V is TRBV9; tentative D call: TRBD2 (5 bases). Germline loops: CDR1 SGDLS, CDR2 YYNGEE. This CDR3 region has 14 residues. V lost 0 bases to trimming and J lost 7 bases, with 11 bases between them. The CDR3 bases are TGTGCCAGCAGCGTAGAGGTGTCGGGGAATGAGCAGTTCTTC. Translated: CASSVEVSGNEQFF.

V usage is TRBV5-1 and J usage is TRBJ2-7; tentatively, D is TRBD2 (5 bases). The CDR3 runs 13 residues. Trimming stripped 2 bases from V and 4 bases from J, with 10 bases between. Germline CDR1 SGHRS, CDR2 YFSETQ. The CDR3 region is CASSLAAGYEQYF. DNA of the CDR3: TGCGCCAGCAGCTTAGCGGCCGGATACGAGCAGTACTTC.

V and J are TRBV29-1 and TRBJ1-1; D perhaps matches TRBD1 (6 bases). Germline CDR1 and CDR2: SQVTM and ANQGSEA. Between the trimmed V and J ends, which lost 7 bases and 1 base, there was a span of 10 bases. The CDR3 consists of 12 residues. CDR3 region: CSAMGQNTEAFF. For the CDR3, the DNA is TGCAGCGCGATGGGACAGAACACTGAAGCTTTCTTT.

The chain combines TRBV10-3 with TRBJ2-7; tentative D call: TRBD2 (5 bases). Between the trimmed V and J ends, which lost 2 bases and 6 bases, there was a span of 5 bases. The CDR3 spans 11 residues. Germline assignment: CDR1 ENHRY and CDR2 SYGVKD. The CDR3 reads CAISEGSEQYF. The CDR3 region has the DNA TGTGCCATCAGTGAGGGGAGCGAGCAGTACTTC.

The chain employs TRBV12-3 or TRBV12-4 and TRBJ1-2; no clear D gene. The CDR3 runs to 11 residues. V gave up 5 bases and J gave up 8 bases, with 9 bases separating them. The CDR3 loop is CASSRLWGYTF. The CDR3, as DNA: TGTGCCAGCAGTCGACTCTGGGGCTACACCTTC.

In DNA form, the CDR3 reads TGTGCCAGCAGTTTAAGGCAGGAGGTCTCCTACGAGCAGTACTTC. This sequence encodes CASSLRQEVSYEQYF. The rearrangement links TRBV12-3 or TRBV12-4 to TRBJ2-7; D perhaps matches TRBD2 (5 bases). Trimming shortened V by 2 bases and J by 0 bases, and 11 bases separated the two germline ends. The CDR3 loop spans 15 amino acids.

The chain uses TRBV7-9 and TRBJ1-4, with TRBD1 matching 9 bases. The CDR3 runs 14 residues. The ends lost 6 bases at V and 8 bases at J; junction bases unmatched: 7. Germline loops: CDR1 SEHNR, CDR2 FQNEAQ (reference sequence). In DNA, the CDR3 is TGTGCCAGCAGTAACCGGGACAGGGTCGAAAAACTGTTTTTT. Amino acid sequence: CASSNRDRVEKLFF.

The rearrangement uses TRBV5-5 and TRBJ2-3, with no clear D. The CDR3 totals 16 residues. Trimming removed 0 bases at V and 6 bases at J, with 17 bases between. CDR1 SGHKS and CDR2 YYEKEE come from the germline V gene (reference sequence). CDR3 DNA: TGTGCCAGCAGCTTGGCCGGTGGTAGTACCGGGGATACGCAGTATTTT. It translates to CASSLAGGSTGDTQYF.

The V call is TRBV24-1, the J call TRBJ2-2; 13 bases align to TRBD2. The germline gives CDR1 KGHDR, CDR2 SFDVKD. V lost 7 bases, J lost 4 bases, and 5 bases stayed unmatched. The length of the CDR3 is 16 residues. CDR3 sequence (DNA): TGTGCCACCAGCGGACTAGCGGGAGATCGCACCGGGGAGCTGTTTTTT. Its translation is CATSGLAGDRTGELFF.

In this sample, this clonotype turned up a few times. Germline and junction disagree at one end, which may indicate a read error. This chain uses TRBV2 with TRBJ2-3; the D gene could be TRBD1 or TRBD2 (5 bases each). Germline lookup yields CDR1 SNHLY and CDR2 FYNNEI. The CDR3 contains 16 residues. The CDR3 sequence: CASSKAGTENTDTQYF. CDR3 sequence (DNA): TGTGCCAGCAGTAAAGCCGGGACGGAAAACACAGATACGCAGTATTTT.

This clonotype was observed many times. V is TRBV4-3 and J is TRBJ2-3; D is ambiguous. Germline V CDR1 and CDR2: LGHNA, YSLEER. This CDR3 contains 13 residues. V was shortened by 1 base and J by 5 bases, with 7 bases between the two germline ends. The CDR3 is CASSQVLLDTQYF. The CDR3 DNA follows: TGCGCCAGCAGCCAAGTGCTCTTAGATACGCAGTATTTT.

The J gene is TRBJ1-1, the V gene TRBV4-1; D is ambiguous. The CDR3 has 14 amino acids. The germline V gene encodes CDR1 MGHRA and CDR2 YSYEKL. Trimming removed 3 bases at V and 4 bases at J, with 12 bases between. CDR3: CASSHPTRSTEAFF. For the CDR3, the DNA is TGCGCCAGCAGCCACCCGACGCGGAGCACTGAAGCTTTCTTT.

This clonotype has more than one count but fewer than ten. V is TRBV11-2 and J is TRBJ1-1, with D hard to call. V shed 1 base and J shed 7 bases, with 4 bases lying between them. Germline assignment: CDR1 SGHAT and CDR2 FQNNGV. The CDR3 is 11 amino acids. The CDR3 bases are TGTGCCAGCAGCTTAGGGGGTGAAGCTTTCTTT. Amino acid sequence: CASSLGGEAFF. The whole variable domain, remainder taken from reference TRBV11-2 and TRBJ1-1, is EAGVAQSPRYKIIEKRQSVAFWCNPISGHATLYWYQQILGQGPKLLIQFQNNGVVDDSQLPKDRFSAERLKGVDSTLKIQPAKLEDSAVYLCASSLGGEAFFGQGTRLTVV.

This clonotype was recorded a few times. The chain is built from TRBV24-1 and TRBJ2-5; D is ambiguous. The CDR3 sequence is 15 residues long. V was shortened by 2 bases and J by 1 base, with 10 bases between the two germline ends. Germline values: CDR1 KGHDR, CDR2 SFDVKD. The CDR3 sequence is CATSDWTASQETQYF. CDR3 sequence (DNA): TGTGCCACCAGTGATTGGACGGCTTCCCAAGAGACCCAGTACTTC.

This chain joins TRBV7-2 and TRBJ2-1; D unclear. Between the trimmed V and J ends, which lost 4 bases and 4 bases, there was a span of 8 bases. The CDR3 covers 13 residues. Germline V gives CDR1 SGHTA, CDR2 FQGNSA. CDR3 in amino acids: CASSSWQYNEQFF. DNA of the CDR3: TGTGCCAGCAGCTCCTGGCAGTACAATGAGCAGTTCTTC.

The V and J genes are TRBV7-8 and TRBJ2-7; the D is unclear. V lost 3 bases and J lost 0, with 6 bases in between. Germline V CDR1 and CDR2: SGHVS, FQNEAQ. This CDR3 spans 13 amino acids. CDR3 residues: CASSFPSSYEQYF. The DNA for the CDR3 is TGTGCCAGCAGCTTCCCAAGCTCCTACGAGCAGTACTTC.

This rearrangement joins TRBV11-3 to TRBJ2-5, with 14 bases aligning to TRBD2. The CDR3 runs 17 residues. Unmatched junction bases numbered 10, after V lost 5 bases and J lost 5 bases. Germline V lookup: CDR1 SGHNT, CDR2 YENEEA. This CDR3 is CASSKGLAGARWETQYF. In DNA form, the CDR3 reads TGTGCCAGCAGCAAGGGACTAGCGGGAGCCCGGTGGGAGACCCAGTACTTC.

The CDR3 nucleotides read TGTGCCAGCAGCCAAGGGCTGGACAGGGATATTCCCGGGGAGCTGTTTTTT. Translation gives CASSQGLDRDIPGELFF. The gene calls are TRBV4-2 and TRBJ2-2, with 8 bases matching TRBD1. Germline loops: CDR1 LGHNA, CDR2 YNFKEQ. The CDR3 consists of 17 residues. The V gene end was trimmed by 1 base and the J gene end by 6 bases; junction bases not matched to a gene: 10.

As for this clonotype: The junction and the germline gene differ at one end; a read error may be behind it. The V call is TRBV30, the J call TRBJ2-7; TRBD1 is a possible D gene (5 bases). The CDR3 is made up of 10 amino acids. In germline, CDR1 is GTSNPN, CDR2 SVGIG (reference sequence). The DNA for the CDR3 is TGTGCCTGGGGCCAGGGTCTCCTGCACTTC. As protein: CAWGQGLLHF.